Below, one T cell receptor (beta chain) is given with its context. This sample was included in a study of blood T cell repertoires in COVID-19. In the study overall: The samples span acute and convalescent COVID-19 from the United States, Italy and Spain. PBMCs, B-cell-depleted T cells, or T cells provided the cDNA or gDNA that made up the material.

This CDR3 is 12 amino acids long. Germline loops: CDR1 GTSNPN, CDR2 SVGIG (reference sequence). J lost 6 bases, V lost 2 bases, and 1 base had no gene match. Authors' data handling: The authors estimated nucleated cell counts from reference gene primer amplification. Profiled with immunoSEQ multiplex PCR; TCRdb holds only in-frame clones, not every one. V and J calls and clone size are as listed in that table; D and trimming were resolved from the DNA. This table holds about 52,000 clones, around 90% found once. This clonotype was sampled from a human donor in a cohort sampled during active COVID-19. Sequenced input: peripheral blood. The chain is built from TRBV30 and TRBJ2-7, with 10 bases fitting TRBD2. The CDR3 DNA reads as TGTGCCTGGAGTTTAGCGGGGGGCGAGCAGTACTTC. It is translated as CAWSLAGGEQYF.